The sequence of this TCR beta chain was determined in a study of technical replicates of blood from a few donors (dated by TCRdb to about 2017). Comments on this clone: Its antigen is not yet known. No much larger clone exists at a distance of one base, and base qualities are not known.

V and J lose 6 bases and 5 bases, and a span of 22 bases separates them. CDR1 and CDR2 were assigned from the germline V gene as SGHTA and FQGNSA. The CDR3, from cysteine to phenylalanine, totals 16 residues. Solely the CDR3 DNA is kept, with 48 bases framed from the first base. Library preparation was by the immunoSEQ multiplex PCR assay. This is the immuneACCESS table as TCRdb keeps it, with only in-frame sequences that have V and J called. A part of the clones is gone; compared with another copy, unresolved V genes explain less than half, and the rest is unexplained. This sample lists tens of thousands of clones; about 98% were detected once. Jointly, the top ten make up around 0.15% of the sample.

This TCR was recovered from a human donor in good health. The rearranged segments are TRBV7-2 and TRBJ1-1; TRBD1 is possibly the D segment (5 matching bases). Source material: T cells isolated from PBMCs. The base sequence is TGTGCCAGCAGTTGGGGGGGAGGGAGGTCGCGGACTGAAGCTTTCTTT. Its protein reads: CASSWGGGRSRTEAFF.